Following are 28 T cell receptor beta chains from one sample sequenced in a study of blood T cells in healthy people across ages. Sample-barcoded 5' priming and a J-beta primer mix drove a second PCR of about 6 to 12 cycles. MiXCR, applied by TCRdb to the 5' RACE reads, yields one record per CDR3 protein. In the table there are approximately 490,000 distinct CDR3 sequences, 20% to 30% of which are singletons. This sample was also put to use in a study of T cells of mothers and their children.

The sample taken for sequencing was blood. Every receptor here comes from a boy between 10 and 17 years old in good health.

V gene TRBV24-1 combines with J gene TRBJ1-2; tentative D call: TRBD1 (6 bases). The CDR3 has 14 residues. The ends were cut back, 7 bases at V and 5 bases at J, with 16 bases in the middle. The germline CDR1 and CDR2 sequences are KGHDR and SFDVKD. In nucleotides, the CDR3 is TGTGCCACCAGATCAGGGGACTCTAGGTATGGCTACACCTTC. Encoded protein: CATRSGDSRYGYTF.

This rearrangement joins TRBV4-1 to TRBJ1-5, with a possible D match to TRBD1 (6 bases). Trimming shortened V by 4 bases and J by 1 base, and 11 bases separated the two germline ends. Germline V lookup: CDR1 MGHRA, CDR2 YSYEKL. CDR3 size: 15 residues. The CDR3 coding sequence is TGCGCCAGCAGCCCTTGGACAGCAAGCAATCAGCCCCAGCATTTT. Its translation: CASSPWTASNQPQHF.

V and J are TRBV27 and TRBJ1-2; the match to TRBD1 covers 11 bases. Trimming took 5 bases from V and 3 from J; bases not matched to a gene: 11. The germline CDR1 and CDR2 sequences are MNHEY and SMNVEV (reference sequence). This CDR3 comprises 17 residues. The CDR3 region is CASSPRTGGARDYGYTF. In DNA form, the CDR3 reads TGTGCCAGCAGTCCCCGGACAGGGGGCGCTCGGGACTATGGCTACACCTTC.

V is TRBV4-2 and J is TRBJ2-2; 7 nucleotides line up with TRBD2. The CDR3 totals 16 residues. Losses at the gene ends were 3 bases for V and 2 bases for J; bases not matched to a gene: 6. Germline-derived CDR1 and CDR2 are LGHNA and YNFKEQ. CDR3 sequence (DNA): TGTGCCAGCAGCCATGGTGGCGGGGGAAACACCGGGGAGCTGTTTTTT. Translation gives CASSHGGGGNTGELFF.

In regard to this clonotype: Just one base apart from a much larger clone, this may be a read error. The chain carries TRBV4-2 and TRBJ1-4; tentatively, D is TRBD1 (5 bases). The germline gives CDR1 LGHNA, CDR2 YNFKEQ. This CDR3 comprises 16 residues. V was pared by 1 base and J by 6 bases, with 15 bases between. The CDR3 loop reads CASSQGDGRGHEKLFF. CDR3 bases: TGTGCCAGCAGCCAAGGAGATGGGAGGGGCCATGAAAAACTGTTTTTT.

This chain links TRBV2 with TRBJ2-1, with a possible D match to TRBD2 (5 bases). The J call is uncertain, as TRBJ2-5 better fits the DNA end. The germline CDR1 and CDR2 sequences are SNHLY and FYNNEI. There are 13 residues in the CDR3. The CDR3 nucleotides read TGTGCCAGCAGTGAACACCGGGGAGAGACCCAGTACTTC. Translation: CASSEHRGETQYF.

The chain joins TRBV6-5 to TRBJ2-1; 11 bases line up with TRBD2. After removal of 2 bases from V and 5 bases from J, the junction contained 5 bases not matched to a gene. The CDR3 consists of 16 residues. Germline-derived CDR1 and CDR2 are MNHEY and SVGAGI. The CDR3 DNA reads as TGTGCCAGCAGTTACGGGGGGACTAGCGGCCACAATGAGCAGTTCTTC. Translating it yields CASSYGGTSGHNEQFF.

The CDR3 loop reads CASSHRGLAIYNEQFF. CDR3 sequence (DNA): TGTGCCAGCAGCCACCGGGGACTAGCAATCTACAATGAGCAGTTCTTC. The J gene is TRBJ2-1, the V gene TRBV6-1; the match to TRBD2 covers 9 bases. With V trimmed by 6 bases and J by 3 bases, 9 bases remained unmatched. Germline V gene sequence: CDR1 MNHNS, CDR2 SASEGT. CDR3 size: 16 residues.

This clonotype appeared a few times. The chain couples TRBV13 to TRBJ2-1; D is ambiguous. The CDR3 spans 12 residues. CDR1 and CDR2 (germline): PRHDT, FYEKMQ (reference sequence). Trimming took off 5 bases at V and 13 bases at J, with 15 bases between the two ends. The CDR3 DNA reads TGTGCCAGCAGCCCCCCCCTGGTACCCCAGTTCTTC. This sequence encodes CASSPPLVPQFF.

Only a few counts were recorded for this clonotype. This chain links TRBV28 with TRBJ2-5; D may be TRBD1 (6 bases). In germline, CDR1 is MDHEN, CDR2 SYDVKM. CDR3 length: 15 residues. Trimming stripped 3 bases from V and 5 bases from J, with 16 bases between. DNA of the CDR3: TGTGCCAGCAGTTTGGCGGACAGACCCCCGGAGACCCAGTACTTC. Translating gives CASSLADRPPETQYF.

The chain links TRBV7-2 to TRBJ2-5, with 11 nucleotides matching TRBD2. With the DNA end fitting TRBJ2-1 better, the J assignment may be wrong. This CDR3 has 15 residues. In germline, CDR1 is SGHTA, CDR2 FQGNSA. The CDR3 DNA follows: TGTGCCAGCAGGATGTCGGGACTAGCGGAGAATGAGCAGTTCTTC. This codes for CASRMSGLAENEQFF.

In this sample, this clonotype turned up a few times. This chain connects TRBV20-1 to TRBJ2-1; TRBD1 matches at 8 bases. The V gene's germline CDR1 is DFQATT and CDR2 SNEGSKA (reference sequence). V was pared by 5 bases and J by 2 bases, with 8 bases of the junction left unmatched. The CDR3 covers 15 residues. The CDR3 protein is CSAPFPGQAYNEQFF. The CDR3 region has the DNA TGCAGTGCTCCATTCCCGGGACAGGCCTACAATGAGCAGTTCTTC.

V usage is TRBV5-1 and J usage is TRBJ2-5; no reliable D call. CDR3 length: 14 amino acids. CDR1 and CDR2 (germline): SGHRS, YFSETQ. Trimming removed 0 bases at V and 0 bases at J, with 6 bases between. CDR3 nucleotide sequence: TGCGCCAGCAGCTTGGAGCCAGACCAAGAGACCCAGTACTTC. Amino acid sequence: CASSLEPDQETQYF.

In regard to this clonotype: This may be a read error, as it is one base from a much larger clone. The chain joins TRBV4-1 to TRBJ2-7; D possibly uses TRBD1 or TRBD2 (5 bases each). V lost 1 base, J lost 8 bases, and 12 bases lay in between. Germline V gene sequence: CDR1 MGHRA, CDR2 YSYEKL. The CDR3 is 13 amino acids. The CDR3 spells CASSQGGGYQQYF. The DNA of the CDR3 is TGCGCCAGCAGCCAAGGGGGCGGGTACCAGCAGTACTTC.

A few counts support this clonotype. V usage is TRBV28 and J usage is TRBJ2-5; D not certain. The CDR3 runs to 15 residues. Trimming took off 5 bases at V and 5 bases at J, with 18 bases between the two ends. The germline CDR1 and CDR2 sequences are MDHEN and SYDVKM. The chain's CDR3 is CASSTRGTVLETQYF. CDR3 nucleotides: TGTGCCAGCAGTACCCGCGGCACTGTCCTTGAGACCCAGTACTTC.

As to this clonotype: This sequence may be a read error, since a much larger clone differs from it by one base. This sequence joins TRBV7-3 and TRBJ2-5; 14 nucleotides align to TRBD2. Germline CDR1 SGHTA, CDR2 FQGTGA. Losses at the gene ends were 5 bases for V and 2 bases for J; bases not matched to a gene: 4. This CDR3 comprises 16 residues. CDR3 bases: TGTGCCAGCAGCAAAGGGACTAGCGGGGGACAAGAGACCCAGTACTTC. Protein product: CASSKGTSGGQETQYF.

The rearrangement uses TRBV12-3 or TRBV12-4 and TRBJ1-2; D possibly corresponds to TRBD1 (5 bases). The germline V and J ends were trimmed by 6 bases and 7 bases, with 12 bases remaining between them. The CDR3 is 12 amino acids. DNA of the CDR3: TGTGCCAGCAGACCGGGGGGGGGTGGCTACACCTTC. This sequence encodes CASRPGGGGYTF.

This clonotype was detected only a few times. The J gene is TRBJ1-1, the V gene TRBV29-1; D not resolved. This CDR3 contains 12 residues. The germline gives CDR1 SQVTM, CDR2 ANQGSEA. With 4 bases removed from V and 3 bases from J, the gap between germline ends came to 9 bases. The CDR3 DNA reads as TGCAGCGTTGTGGAGGAAGACACTGAAGCTTTCTTT. This sequence encodes CSVVEEDTEAFF.

The table lists this clonotype with a few counts. The V gene is TRBV2, the J gene TRBJ2-5; D is unclear. The germline V and J ends were trimmed by 7 bases and 2 bases, with 8 bases remaining between them. CDR3 size: 12 residues. Germline lookup yields CDR1 SNHLY and CDR2 FYNNEI. The CDR3 loop is CASNLGQETQYF. CDR3 nucleotide sequence: TGTGCCAGCAATCTGGGGCAAGAGACCCAGTACTTC.

The V gene is TRBV5-5, the J gene TRBJ2-1, with 9 bases that match TRBD1. Trimming at V came to 0 bases and at J to 3 bases, leaving 4 bases not matched to a gene. CDR3 length equals 16 residues. The germline V gene encodes CDR1 SGHKS and CDR2 YYEKEE (reference sequence). The CDR3 DNA follows: TGTGCCAGCAGCTTGGGCCGGGGACAGGGCTACAATGAGCAGTTCTTC. Protein: CASSLGRGQGYNEQFF. The full variable domain, in which reference TRBV5-5 and TRBJ2-1 provide the parts outside the CDR3, is DAGVTQSPTHLIKTRGQQVTLRCSPISGHKSVSWYQQVLGQGPQFIFQYYEKEERGRGNFPDRFSARQFPNYSSELNVNALLLGDSALYLCASSLGRGQGYNEQFFGPGTRLTVL.

The rearrangement joins TRBV13 to TRBJ1-3; 7 bases map to TRBD1. The CDR3 has 16 residues. Looked up from germline, CDR1 is PRHDT and CDR2 is FYEKMQ (reference sequence). Unmatched junction bases numbered 14, after V lost 4 bases and J lost 8 bases. CDR3 in DNA: TGTGCCAGCAGCTGGAGGGGACAGAGTTTAGTCGACACCATATATTTT. Translation gives CASSWRGQSLVDTIYF.

The chain employs TRBV7-2 and TRBJ2-7, with 12 positions matching TRBD2. The CDR3 is 14 residues long. J was trimmed by 4 bases and V by 8 bases; bases with no gene match: 6. Germline lookup yields CDR1 SGHTA and CDR2 FQGNSA. The CDR3 loop reads CASGRTSGIYEQYF. The CDR3 DNA is TGTGCCAGCGGCAGGACTAGCGGGATTTACGAGCAGTACTTC. Based on the CDR3 plus reference TRBV7-2 and TRBJ2-7, the full variable domain is GAGVSQSPSNKVTEKGKDVELRCDPISGHTALYWYRQSLGQGLEFLIYFQGNSAPDKSGLPSDRFSAERTGGSVSTLTIQRTQQEDSAVYLCASGRTSGIYEQYFGPGTRLTVT.

The chain combines TRBV27 with TRBJ1-4; weak D call: TRBD1 (5 bases). This CDR3 has 15 residues. Trimming removed 5 bases from V and 4 bases from J, with 14 bases in between. Germline CDR1 and CDR2: MNHEY and SMNVEV (reference sequence). CDR3 DNA: TGTGCCAGCAGTCCAACAGGCGATTTTAATGAAAAACTGTTTTTT. Its protein is CASSPTGDFNEKLFF. Full variable domain (rest looked up from reference TRBV27 and TRBJ1-4): EAQVTQNPRYLITVTGKKLTVTCSQNMNHEYMSWYRQDPGLGLRQIYYSMNVEVTDKGDVPEGYKVSRKEKRNFPLILESPSPNQTSLYFCASSPTGDFNEKLFFGSGTQLSVL.

The chain's CDR3 is CASSLRQSNEKLFF. The DNA of the CDR3 is TGTGCCAGCAGCTTAAGGCAGAGCAATGAAAAACTGTTTTTT. The rearrangement links TRBV7-2 to TRBJ1-4; D ambiguous. The germline V gene encodes CDR1 SGHTA and CDR2 FQGNSA. V lost 2 bases and J lost 5, with 9 bases in between. The CDR3 loop spans 14 amino acids.

This clonotype is a singleton in its sample. One junction end disagrees with the germline gene, perhaps due to a read error. V and J are TRBV27 and TRBJ2-3; D is possibly TRBD2 (5 bases). This CDR3 spans 14 amino acids. CDR1 is MNHEY and CDR2 is SMNVEV in the germline V gene (reference sequence). CDR3: CASSFSGYSDMQYF. The CDR3 DNA follows: TGTGCCAGCAGTTTTTCGGGGTATTCAGATATGCAGTATTTT.

This clonotype was seen a handful of times. This chain joins TRBV28 and TRBJ2-7; maybe TRBD2 (6 bases). V lost 3 bases to trimming and J lost 0 bases, with 21 bases between them. The CDR3 covers 18 residues. CDR1 MDHEN and CDR2 SYDVKM come from the germline V gene. In DNA, the CDR3 is TGTGCCAGCAGTTTCCCCATTTCTAGGACTACATACTCCTACGAGCAGTACTTC. It encodes CASSFPISRTTYSYEQYF.

As DNA, the CDR3 is TGTGCCAGCAGTTACGTGGCAGGGAACGAGCAGTACTTC. Protein: CASSYVAGNEQYF. The chain links TRBV6-6 to TRBJ2-5, with D perhaps matching TRBD1 (5 bases). The DNA end lines up better with TRBJ2-7; the J call may be wrong. CDR3 size: 13 residues. In germline, CDR1 is MNHNY, CDR2 SVGAGI (reference sequence).

This clonotype was observed a handful of times. In DNA form, the CDR3 reads TGTGCCAGCAGCGTAGTTTCGGGGGGAGCCAAAAACATTCAGTACTTC. Protein sequence: CASSVVSGGAKNIQYF. The chain uses TRBV9 and TRBJ2-4; TRBD2 agrees at 7 bases. V lost 0 bases to trimming and J lost 0 bases; unmatched junction nucleotides: 3. The V gene's germline CDR1 is SGDLS and CDR2 YYNGEE. This CDR3 has 16 residues.